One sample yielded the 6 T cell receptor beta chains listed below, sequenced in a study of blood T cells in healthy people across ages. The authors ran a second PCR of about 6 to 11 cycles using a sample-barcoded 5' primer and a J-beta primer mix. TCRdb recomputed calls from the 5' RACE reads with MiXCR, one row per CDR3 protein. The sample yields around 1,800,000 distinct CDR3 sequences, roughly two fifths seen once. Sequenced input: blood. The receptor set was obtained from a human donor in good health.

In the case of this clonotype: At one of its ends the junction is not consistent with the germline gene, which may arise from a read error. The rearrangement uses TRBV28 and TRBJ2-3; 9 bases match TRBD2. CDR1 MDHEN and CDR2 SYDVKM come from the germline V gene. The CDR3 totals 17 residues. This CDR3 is CASSPPKRGVSTDTQYF. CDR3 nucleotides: TGTGCCAGCAGTCCCCCAAAGCGGGGGGTCTCCACAGACACGCAGTATTTT.

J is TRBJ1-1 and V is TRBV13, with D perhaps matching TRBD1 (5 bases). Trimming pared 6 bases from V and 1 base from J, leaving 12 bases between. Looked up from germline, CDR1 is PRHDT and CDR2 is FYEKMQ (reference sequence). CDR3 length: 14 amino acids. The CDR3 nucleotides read TGTGCCAGCAGAGCGGAGGGGAGGAACACTGAAGCTTTCTTT. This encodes CASRAEGRNTEAFF.

The CDR3 DNA reads as TGTGCCAGCGCGTTGAGTCGGGGGGCGTACGAGCAGTACTTC. Its translation is CASALSRGAYEQYF. The rearrangement links TRBV7-2 to TRBJ2-7; D is perhaps TRBD2 (7 bases). With 8 bases removed from V and 4 bases from J, the gap between germline ends came to 18 bases. This CDR3 has 14 amino acids. Germline V gene sequence: CDR1 SGHTA, CDR2 FQGNSA.

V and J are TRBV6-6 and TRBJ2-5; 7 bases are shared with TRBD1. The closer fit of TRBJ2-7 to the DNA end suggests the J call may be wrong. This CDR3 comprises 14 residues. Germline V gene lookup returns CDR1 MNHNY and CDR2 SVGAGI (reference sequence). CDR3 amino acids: CASSFGQATYEQYF. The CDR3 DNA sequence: TGTGCCAGCAGTTTCGGACAGGCGACCTACGAGCAGTACTTC.

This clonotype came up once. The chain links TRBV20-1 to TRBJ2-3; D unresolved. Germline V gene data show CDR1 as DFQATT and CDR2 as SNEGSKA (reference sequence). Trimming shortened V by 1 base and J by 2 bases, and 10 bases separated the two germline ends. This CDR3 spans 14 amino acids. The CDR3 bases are TGCAGTGCTAGAGGGGGTAGTAACACAGATACGCAGTATTTT. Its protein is CSARGGSNTDTQYF.

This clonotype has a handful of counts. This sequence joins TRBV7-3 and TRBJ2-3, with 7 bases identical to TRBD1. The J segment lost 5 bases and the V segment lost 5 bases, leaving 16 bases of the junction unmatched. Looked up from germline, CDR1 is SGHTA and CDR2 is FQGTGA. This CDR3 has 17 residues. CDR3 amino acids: CASSQGTHGQARDTQYF. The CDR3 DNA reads TGTGCCAGCAGCCAGGGGACCCACGGACAGGCCAGAGATACGCAGTATTTT.